This T cell receptor (beta chain) was obtained from a study of regulatory T cells in long-lasting Graves disease (dated by TCRdb to 2020 to 2023). General notes on the study: Persistent Graves' disease was defined as antithyroid drug treatment for over 5 years with persistently positive TSH receptor autoantibodies. The study was conducted in China and was registered as a clinical trial. Persistent Graves' disease patients in the clinical cohort had taken antithyroid drugs for approximately ten years on average. This study used TCR sequencing and RNA sequencing of peripheral blood to compare persistent Graves' disease patients against newly diagnosed Graves' disease patients. A total of around 35 samples underwent TCR sequencing, from about 13 patients with persistent Graves' disease and some 20 patients with newly diagnosed Graves' disease.

Taken with the paper, the label for time point translates to: persistent/refractory GD, antithyroid drugs over 5 years with positive TRAb. RNA was extracted from PBMCs in TRIzol for both TCR sequencing and RNA sequencing. The diagnosis of Graves' disease followed American Thyroid Association guidelines. Recruitment of patients was carried out at an endocrinology department in Xi'an, China. Each patient gave about 10 milliliters of peripheral blood, collected in an EDTA anticoagulant tube. PBMCs were isolated by Ficoll Paque Plus density gradient separation without further T cell sorting. RNA quality was checked with an Agilent 2100 Bioanalyzer and agarose gel, and concentration with a NanoDrop 2000. V is clipped by 3 bases and J by 6 bases, and the sequence between their germline boundaries is 9 bases long. The CDR3 runs 12 amino acids, cysteine and phenylalanine included. Only CDR3 DNA remains: 36 bases, in frame from the first base. Based on the germline V gene, the CDR1 and CDR2 sequences are MDHEN and SYDVKM.

What the research found in general, with its limitations: Patients with persistent disease shared more public clonotypes (around 2,500) than newly diagnosed patients did (more than 900). Preferential use of TRBV28, TRBJ1-2 and TRBJ2-5 was observed in persistent disease, whereas TRBV20-1 and TRBJ2-1 were favored in newly diagnosed disease. Compared with newly diagnosed patients, persistent Graves' disease patients had lower TCR Shannon entropy and fewer highly expanded clones, which suggests clonal expansion. As a limitation, the authors acknowledged that the small sample size may reduce accuracy. Only the TCR beta chain was sequenced and analyzed. Peripheral blood alone was examined, since thyroid tissue, which constituted the primary lesion, could not be accessed.

Libraries were prepared through multiplex PCR. Sequencing was carried out with an Illumina HiSeq 4000. iRepertoire HTBI primers and Arm-PCR amplification of CDR3 regions were used to construct TCR beta libraries. Gel purification was performed on PCR products prior to sequencing. Under the source paper's analysis protocol: Gene usage analysis of CDR3 amino acid clonotypes used the approximately 62 TRBV and more than 13 TRBJ segments found across samples. Filtered high-quality paired reads were merged into contigs using COPE and FqMerger. Contigs were aligned with BLAST to IMGT TRBV, TRBD and TRBJ reference genes, and CDR3 was defined per IMGT. Any clonotype with a frequency above 0.1% was counted as a highly expanded clone. Shannon entropy was used to measure repertoire diversity, and the Gini coefficient was used to measure V-J evenness. Clonotypes shared by more than one individual were considered public. The public sequencing data were trimmed at Q25 with fastp and processed into clonotypes with MiXCR by TCRdb, which kept only in-frame beta chains. Under each unique CDR3 protein, matching rows form one entry showing the most common genes and DNA. V and J calls and clone size were set by TCRdb, not the authors. The sample table contains approximately 500,000 distinct CDR3 sequences; only one count was recorded for 20% to 25% of them. 7.1% of the sample is in the top ten clones.

This clonotype was counted many times. Which antigen it targets is not known. No clone much larger than this one lies a single base away; base qualities are absent. Recombination joined TRBV28 with TRBJ2-7; no D segment can be confidently identified. The source was peripheral blood mononuclear cells (PBMCs), collected when the disease was refractory, from a patient treated with antithyroid drugs. This sequence originates from a female donor with Graves disease. The CDR3 region has the sequence CASSFFGPEQYF. The nucleotides are TGTGCCAGCAGTTTCTTTGGCCCCGAGCAGTACTTC.